The 27 T cell receptor beta chains below all came from one sample that was sequenced in a study of cytomegalovirus exposure and HLA in healthy donors. The table came from immunoSEQ multiplex PCR; TCRdb's copy has only in-frame clones and leaves some out. The sample has roughly 120,000 clones; around 88% are singletons. The source material was PBMCs. The receptor set was obtained from a man aged 18 to 30 in good health and CMV-seronegative.

The chain couples TRBV25-1 to TRBJ1-4; 8 bases align to TRBD1. Trimming removed 3 bases from V and 4 bases from J; junction bases left unmatched: 1. The CDR3 spans 14 residues. Looked up from germline, CDR1 is MGHDK and CDR2 is SYGVNS. The CDR3 nucleotides read TGTGCCAGCAGTGAGACAGGGGTTAATGAAAAACTGTTTTTT. Its translation is CASSETGVNEKLFF.

This chain joins TRBV28 and TRBJ1-6; 11 bases line up with TRBD1. The CDR3 length is 16 residues. Trimming took 3 bases from V and 8 from J; bases not matched to a gene: 6. Germline CDR1 reads MDHEN; CDR2 reads SYDVKM. CDR3 in DNA: TGTGCCAGCAGTTTCGGGACAGGGGGTATTCATTCACCCCTCCACTTT. It yields the protein CASSFGTGGIHSPLHF.

The V gene is TRBV5-4, the J gene TRBJ2-5; D is unresolved. This CDR3 comprises 13 residues. Germline V gives CDR1 SGHNT, CDR2 YYREEE (reference sequence). V dropped 0 bases and J dropped 5 bases, with 8 bases sitting between them. The CDR3 here is CASSLERGETQYF. CDR3 bases: TGTGCCAGCAGCTTGGAGCGAGGCGAGACCCAGTACTTC. Drawing the rest from reference TRBV5-4 and TRBJ2-5, the complete variable domain is ETGVTQSPTHLIKTRGQQVTLRCSSQSGHNTVSWYQQALGQGPQFIFQYYREEENGRGNFPPRFSGLQFPNYSSELNVNALELDDSALYLCASSLERGETQYFGPGTRLLVL.

The chain combines TRBV7-2 with TRBJ2-5; TRBD1 aligns across 8 bases. The V and J ends lost 1 base and 5 bases, in that order; junction bases with no gene match: 6. The germline V gene encodes CDR1 SGHTA and CDR2 FQGNSA. The CDR3 runs 15 residues. In nucleotides, the CDR3 is TGTGCCAGCAGCTTAGGTTGGACAGGGCAGGAGACCCAGTACTTC. It translates to CASSLGWTGQETQYF.

The rearrangement joins TRBV4-3 to TRBJ1-5; TRBD1 is a possible D gene (6 bases). V was shortened by 0 bases and J by 3 bases, with 9 bases between the two germline ends. The germline CDR1 and CDR2 sequences are LGHNA and YSLEER. This CDR3 contains 15 residues. The CDR3 reads CASSQEAGDNQPQHF. The CDR3 DNA reads TGCGCCAGCAGCCAAGAAGCAGGGGACAATCAGCCCCAGCATTTT.

The chain uses TRBV10-2 and TRBJ2-1, with 9 nucleotides matching TRBD2. There are 15 residues in the CDR3. Germline CDR1 and CDR2: WSHSY and SAAADI. V trimming: 1 base; J trimming: 2 bases; junction bases outside the gene matches: 0. The chain's CDR3 is CASSELAGAYNEQFF. The CDR3 coding sequence is TGCGCCAGCAGTGAGTTAGCGGGAGCCTACAATGAGCAGTTCTTC.

This clone was detected only a few times. The V and J genes are TRBV7-2 and TRBJ2-5; maybe TRBD1 (5 bases). CDR1 is SGHTA and CDR2 is FQGNSA in the germline V gene. V gave up 0 bases and J gave up 5 bases, with 10 bases separating them. The CDR3 has 14 amino acids. In DNA, the CDR3 is TGTGCCAGCAGCTTAGCAGGGGCTTCGGAGACCCAGTACTTC. Translation gives CASSLAGASETQYF.

The chain is built from TRBV6-5 and TRBJ1-5, with D maybe TRBD1 (6 bases). Trimming left V 7 bases short and J 7 bases short, with 14 bases between. Germline V gene data show CDR1 as MNHEY and CDR2 as SVGAGI. The length of the CDR3 is 13 residues. The CDR3 nucleotides read TGTGCCAGCAACAATTACAGGGACCAGCCCCAGCATTTT. Amino acids: CASNNYRDQPQHF.

A single count supports this clone. The CDR3 DNA reads TGTGCCAGCAGCCCCGGACTAGCAGGAGGGAATGAGCAGTTCTTC. Protein product: CASSPGLAGGNEQFF. V is TRBV13 and J is TRBJ2-1, with 8 bases fitting TRBD2. V trimming: 5 bases; J trimming: 7 bases; junction bases outside the gene matches: 10. This CDR3 has 15 amino acids. The germline CDR1 and CDR2 sequences are PRHDT and FYEKMQ (reference sequence).

The V call is TRBV18, the J call TRBJ2-3; D not certain. The CDR3 is 14 residues long. V was pared by 4 bases and J by 0 bases, with 8 bases between. Germline lookup yields CDR1 KGHSH and CDR2 LQKENI. CDR3 in amino acids: CASSRVGSTDTQYF. The CDR3 region has the DNA TGTGCCAGCTCACGAGTCGGGAGCACAGATACGCAGTATTTT.

The chain recombines TRBV18 with TRBJ2-1; D is undetermined. This CDR3 spans 12 amino acids. The V gene lost 5 bases and the J gene lost 5 bases, with 7 bases spanning the gap. CDR1 KGHSH and CDR2 LQKENI come from the germline V gene. CDR3 sequence reads: CASSSTNNEQFF. DNA of the CDR3: TGTGCCAGCTCATCTACTAACAATGAGCAGTTCTTC.

The chain has TRBV2 and TRBJ2-5, with a tentative D call TRBD2 (5 bases). This CDR3 has 14 amino acids. Germline lookup yields CDR1 SNHLY and CDR2 FYNNEI. V was cut by 8 bases and J by 2 bases, with 15 bases left in between. CDR3 protein: CASRPRPGQETQYF. The CDR3 bases are TGTGCCAGCCGTCCCCGTCCGGGACAAGAGACCCAGTACTTC.

This clone has only one observation. This rearrangement joins TRBV27 to TRBJ1-1; 8 bases line up with TRBD1. V dropped 0 bases and J dropped 5; count of bases not matched to a gene: 14. The CDR3 extends over 18 amino acids. Per germline, CDR1 MNHEY and CDR2 SMNVEV (reference sequence). This chain's CDR3 is CASSLSGRGGQGRTEAFF. The CDR3 coding sequence is TGTGCCAGCAGTTTATCTGGGAGAGGAGGACAGGGAAGGACTGAAGCTTTCTTT.

The genes are TRBV7-9 and TRBJ2-7; a weak D match, TRBD2 (6 bases). This CDR3 is built from 18 residues. V lost 5 bases and J lost 3, with 26 bases in between. The germline V gene has CDR1 SEHNR and CDR2 FQNEAQ (reference sequence). This chain's CDR3 is CASSQGGTETIRYYEQYF. Written as DNA, the CDR3 is TGTGCCAGCAGCCAGGGTGGGACTGAAACCATAAGGTACTACGAGCAGTACTTC.

The V and J genes are TRBV25-1 and TRBJ2-5, with 7 bases identical to TRBD1. V lost 7 bases, J lost 2 bases, and 19 bases stayed unmatched. The germline CDR1 and CDR2 sequences are MGHDK and SYGVNS. The CDR3 loop spans 18 amino acids. As DNA, the CDR3 is TGTGCCAGCACCGCCAAGGACAGGACGGTTTTGGGGCAAGAGACCCAGTACTTC. It encodes CASTAKDRTVLGQETQYF. Supplemented by reference TRBV25-1 and TRBJ2-5, the full variable domain reads EADIYQTPRYLVIGTGKKITLECSQTMGHDKMYWYQQDPGMELHLIHYSYGVNSTEKGDLSSESTVSRIRTEHFPLTLESARPSHTSQYLCASTAKDRTVLGQETQYFGPGTRLLVL.

The chain combines TRBV29-1 with TRBJ2-3; D may be TRBD1 (6 bases). Trimming stripped 7 bases from V and 2 bases from J, with 16 bases between. The germline V gene has CDR1 SQVTM and CDR2 ANQGSEA. The CDR3 spans 14 residues. The CDR3 nucleotides read TGCAGCGGTAGATGGGGACATAACACAGATACGCAGTATTTT. Its protein product is CSGRWGHNTDTQYF.

This chain links TRBV27 with TRBJ2-7; 9 bases align to TRBD2. The CDR3 sequence is 17 residues long. In germline, CDR1 is MNHEY, CDR2 SMNVEV (reference sequence). V was clipped by 0 bases and J by 6 bases; unmatched bases: 12. CDR3 nucleotide sequence: TGTGCCAGCAGTTTATCTTTAGGAATAGCGGGAGCATCCGAGCAGTACTTC. It codes for CASSLSLGIAGASEQYF.

This clone was seen once. The chain employs TRBV28 and TRBJ1-4, with 7 bases identical to TRBD1. CDR1 MDHEN and CDR2 SYDVKM come from the germline V gene. Unmatched junction bases numbered 4, after V lost 2 bases and J lost 7 bases. The CDR3 has 14 residues. As DNA, the CDR3 is TGTGCCAGCAGTTTAACAGGGGATGGTGAAAAACTGTTTTTT. Translating gives CASSLTGDGEKLFF.

The chain carries TRBV4-1 and TRBJ2-3, with D maybe TRBD2 (6 bases). The CDR3 runs 14 residues. Per the germline V gene, CDR1 is MGHRA and CDR2 is YSYEKL. Trimming took 6 bases from V and 8 from J, leaving 18 bases between them. This CDR3 is CASRPIGGGPTQYF. Here the CDR3 DNA reads TGCGCCAGCAGACCCATCGGGGGAGGCCCTACGCAGTATTTT.

The chain combines TRBV28 with TRBJ2-7, with unresolved D. V shed 7 bases and J shed 5 bases, with 18 bases lying between them. CDR1 and CDR2 (germline): MDHEN, SYDVKM. The CDR3 contains 14 residues. The CDR3 DNA follows: TGTGCCAGCACCGAGGTCCCCAGTTGGGACGAGCAGTACTTC. It yields the protein CASTEVPSWDEQYF.

This chain's CDR3 is CSVRGDGVGRITSTQYF. As DNA, the CDR3 is TGCAGCGTTAGGGGCGACGGCGTTGGGAGGATCACAAGTACGCAGTATTTT. The chain has TRBV29-1 and TRBJ2-3; possibly TRBD2 for D (6 bases). The CDR3 extends over 17 amino acids. The V and J ends lost 5 bases and 8 bases respectively, with 29 bases between them. CDR1 and CDR2 from the germline V gene are SQVTM and ANQGSEA.

This chain links TRBV7-8 with TRBJ2-7; D call uncertain. Looked up from germline, CDR1 is SGHVS and CDR2 is FQNEAQ. V lost 1 base to trimming and J lost 4 bases, with 8 bases between them. The CDR3 sequence is 13 residues long. CDR3 bases: TGTGCCAGCAGCTTAGGTGGCCGATACGAGCAGTACTTC. Encoded protein: CASSLGGRYEQYF.

This rearrangement joins TRBV5-1 to TRBJ1-2, with a weak D call TRBD1 (5 bases). Germline assignment: CDR1 SGHRS and CDR2 YFSETQ. This CDR3 comprises 14 residues. V gave up 1 base and J gave up 4 bases, with 11 bases separating them. The CDR3 DNA reads as TGCGCCAGCAGCTTGTACAGCCAGGGCTATGGCTACACCTTC. Its protein product is CASSLYSQGYGYTF.

The V call is TRBV7-2, the J call TRBJ2-1; a possible D gene is TRBD2 (6 bases). The CDR3 contains 16 residues. V was clipped by 5 bases and J by 4 bases, with 18 bases between them. The germline V gene encodes CDR1 SGHTA and CDR2 FQGNSA. Written as DNA, the CDR3 is TGTGCCAGCAGCCCATTTGGCGGAGGGTATTACAATGAGCAGTTCTTC. Its translation is CASSPFGGGYYNEQFF.

This chain links TRBV5-4 with TRBJ2-1; 15 bases are shared with TRBD2. The length of the CDR3 is 18 residues. CDR1 and CDR2 (germline): SGHNT, YYREEE (reference sequence). With 4 bases clipped from V and 9 bases from J, the junction kept 14 bases outside the gene matches. The DNA of the CDR3 is TGTGCCAGCAGCCCACCCCAACCGGGACTAGCGGGAGGTACTGAGCAGTTCTTC. Translated: CASSPPQPGLAGGTEQFF. Supplemented by reference TRBV5-4 and TRBJ2-1, the full variable domain reads ETGVTQSPTHLIKTRGQQVTLRCSSQSGHNTVSWYQQALGQGPQFIFQYYREEENGRGNFPPRFSGLQFPNYSSELNVNALELDDSALYLCASSPPQPGLAGGTEQFFGPGTRLTVL.

The V and J genes are TRBV9 and TRBJ2-7; no reliable D call. The V end was cut by 1 base, the J end by 0 bases, with 11 bases between. This CDR3 is 15 amino acids long. The germline V gene has CDR1 SGDLS and CDR2 YYNGEE. The CDR3 DNA reads TGTGCCAGCAGCGTAAACCCCACTTTCTCCTACGAGCAGTACTTC. Its translation: CASSVNPTFSYEQYF.

This clone has more than one count but fewer than ten. V gene TRBV11-3 combines with J gene TRBJ2-7; D gene uncertain. Germline-derived CDR1 and CDR2 are SGHNT and YENEEA. The CDR3 runs to 12 residues. V was shortened by 7 bases and J by 3 bases, with 10 bases between the two germline ends. The CDR3: CASNQSGYEQYF. The CDR3 DNA follows: TGTGCCAGCAACCAGTCGGGCTACGAGCAGTACTTC.